This TCR beta chain was sequenced in a study of identical twins (dated by TCRdb to the mid-2010s). In the study overall: The study deep-sequenced TCR alpha and beta repertoires from monozygotic twins, unrelated adults of various ages and cord blood to test whether fetal clonotypes persist. Replicate twin experiments were performed at different times using different library preparation protocols to rule out contamination.

Cut back by 5 bases and 0 bases, the V and J ends lie 12 bases apart. The CDR3 runs 15 residues from the cysteine to the phenylalanine. Only the CDR3 portion is preserved as DNA: 45 bases, with reading frame beginning at the first base. CDR1 and CDR2, looked up from the germline V gene (reference sequence), are SGHNT and YYREEE. Libraries were constructed by 5' RACE. The sequencer was an Illumina HiSeq 2000. A universal primer binding site was added through template switching, and the final cDNA carried a unique molecular identifier so that TCR cDNA molecules could be counted accurately. Specific primers in the conserved constant-segment region were used to synthesize first-strand cDNA for TCR alpha and beta chains. To control for contamination, every cDNA library was double barcoded, receiving both a SMART-Mk sample barcode and Illumina barcodes. TruSeq adapter sequences along with Illumina sample barcodes were introduced in two successive PCR steps. Sequencing of the TCR alpha and beta cDNA libraries was done on the Illumina HiSeq platform using custom primers. The published analysis was carried out like this. MiGEC was used to process raw reads and extract unique molecular identifiers, and MiXCR was used to find CDR3 positions. Recombination models were inferred per individual with the repgenHMM and IGoR tools using an EM algorithm. Shared clonotype analysis was performed with the tcR package in R, normalizing sharing by the product of cloneset sizes. Out-of-frame nonproductive sequences were analyzed to study raw recombination free of thymic and clonal selection effects. The public reads were quality trimmed at Q25 with fastp and then assembled into clones with MiXCR by TCRdb, keeping productive beta chains. One record per CDR3 amino acid sequence lists the most common genes and DNA. These V and J calls are TCRdb output, not the study's own analysis. The sample data list over 200,000 distinct CDR3 sequences, and 8% to 11% of these were observed just once. The top ten hold approximately 9.1% of the sample.

Remarks on this clonotype: There is no known antigen for this receptor. Per-nucleotide qualities are absent, and no much larger clonotype sits a single base away.

Every donor in the study was a healthy Caucasian. Using Miltenyi CD45RO+ enrichment and human naive T-cell isolation kits, memory (CD45RO+) and naive T cells were isolated from PBMC. Here is what the overall study found, with its caveats: In monozygotic twins, recombination models systematically underestimated out-of-frame TCR alpha sharing, but the models matched the sharing seen between unrelated individuals. Conclusions relied on cross-sectional statistical analysis, since the same donors could not be followed over many years. Compared with coincidental sharing between unrelated individuals, out-of-frame TCR alpha sequences shared between twins had an excess of sequences with low generation probability. Abundant cord blood beta clonotypes carried fewer insertions; young adult naive repertoires showed a weaker similar trend, while memory repertoires showed none. Invariant T cells such as MAIT and iNKT could partly confound zero-insertion analyses, though diverse VJ usage argued against this for most clonotypes. A weaker excess of twin sharing was found in beta out-of-frame sequences because the signal-to-noise ratio was lowered by fewer shared sequences.

The sequencing input was memory T cells sorted from blood. Sample cell subset or site, as interpreted from the label and publication: CD45RO+ enriched T cells. This TCR came from a man aged 50 to 59 in good health. The chain couples TRBV5-4 to TRBJ2-1, with the D segment identity uncertain. The bases read TGTGCCAGCAGTCTTCGGCAGGACTCCTACAATGAGCAGTTCTTC. Its product reads: CASSLRQDSYNEQFF.